This TCR beta chain was captured by sequencing in a study of regulatory T cells in long-lasting Graves disease. Time point denoted: persistent/refractory GD, antithyroid drugs over 5 years with positive TRAb. Generation of the TCR library employed RNA extracted from PBMCs. The authors built TCR beta libraries using iRepertoire HTBI primers and Arm-PCR of CDR3 regions. One entry per CDR3 protein results from TCRdb running MiXCR on the multiplex PCR reads. The table includes roughly 400,000 distinct CDR3 sequences, less than 25% detected once. The V end lost 4 bases, the J end lost 2 bases, and 7 bases lay between the germline ends. The germline V gene encodes CDR1 SNHLY and CDR2 FYNNEI. The CDR3 sequence is 13 residues long.

The rearrangement joins TRBV2 to TRBJ2-3; D unclear. Material: peripheral blood mononuclear cells (PBMCs), obtained when the disease was refractory, from a patient treated with antithyroid drugs. The clonotype originates from a female donor with Graves disease. The CDR3 nucleotides read TGTGCCAGCAGTGGACACACCACAGATACGCAGTATTTT. Translating it yields CASSGHTTDTQYF. Full variable domain (rest looked up from reference TRBV2 and TRBJ2-3): EPEVTQTPSHQVTQMGQEVILRCVPISNHLYFYWYRQILGQKVEFLVSFYNNEISEKSEIFDDQFSVERPDGSNFTLKIRSTKLEDSAMYFCASSGHTTDTQYFGPGTRLTVL.